The rows below give T cell receptor beta chains drawn from one sample of a study of T cell changes during pregnancy in multiple sclerosis. Here immunoSEQ multiplex PCR was the method, and the copy in TCRdb shows in-frame clones only, minus some. This table holds tens of thousands of clones, approximately 90% found once. Sequenced here: CD8+ T cells from peripheral blood mononuclear cells, sampled in the second trimester of pregnancy. These receptors originate from a female donor with multiple sclerosis, enrolled in a pregnancy study. Each CDR3 is given with its conserved first and last residue. D genes are given only for firm matches. Size values are once, few and many counts, or a class for expanded clones, and some rows have none.

cdr3_nt,cdr3_aa,clone_size,cdr3_length,v_call,j_call,d_call
TGCGCCAGCAGCAAGGGACAGGGCGCCTACGAGCAGTACTTC,CASSKGQGAYEQYF,-,14,TRBV5-1,TRBJ2-7,TRBD1
TGTGCCAGCAGTGAGGGGGCCGGGAACACCGGGGAGCTGTTTTTT,CASSEGAGNTGELFF,-,15,TRBV6-4,TRBJ2-2,-
TGTGCCAGTAGTATTGGCAGGGGTACCTCCTACGAGCAGTACTTC,CASSIGRGTSYEQYF,once,15,TRBV19,TRBJ2-7,-
TGTGCCACCAGCCCGGGGGGCGGGAACACTGAAGCTTTCTTT,CATSPGGGNTEAFF,-,14,TRBV9,TRBJ1-1,-
TGTGCCAGCAGCTTCGGACAGGGCGCGAGTCAGCCCCAGCATTTT,CASSFGQGASQPQHF,-,15,TRBV11-2,TRBJ1-5,TRBD1
TGTGCCAGCAGCATAGGACAGGGTATCACTGAAGCTTTCTTT,CASSIGQGITEAFF,few,14,TRBV21-1,TRBJ1-1,-
TGTGCCAGCAGCTTATTGGGCGGGGGGGGTGAGACCCAGTACTTC,CASSLLGGGGETQYF,-,15,TRBV7-3,TRBJ2-5,TRBD2
TGTGCCAGCAGCTTCCATGCCGACAGGGGACAAGCCCAGCATTTT,CASSFHADRGQAQHF,-,15,TRBV7-9,TRBJ1-5,TRBD1
TGTGCCAGCAGTGAAACCGTCAGGGCCCCCGGTAATTCACCCCTCCACTTT,CASSETVRAPGNSPLHF,-,17,TRBV6-1,TRBJ1-6,-
TGTGCCAGTAGTATTGGGACAGGGGCGGCCCAGCATTTT,CASSIGTGAAQHF,-,13,TRBV19,TRBJ1-5,TRBD1
TGTGCCAGCAGCGGGACTAGCGGGATCCAAGAGACCCAGTACTTC,CASSGTSGIQETQYF,-,15,TRBV11-1,TRBJ2-5,TRBD2
TGTGCCAGCAGCGTAGACGACAGGGGGTATGGCTACACCTTC,CASSVDDRGYGYTF,-,14,TRBV9,TRBJ1-2,TRBD1
TGTGCCAGCAATGATGGACTAGCGGGACTCGGGGAGCAGTACTTC,CASNDGLAGLGEQYF,-,15,TRBV27,TRBJ2-7,TRBD2
TGTGCTAGCAGCTTCGAGACAGGGGGTCAAGAGACCCAGTACTTC,CASSFETGGQETQYF,-,15,TRBV7-7,TRBJ2-5,TRBD1
TGTGCCAGCAGCCAGAAGGCGGTTAGCACAGATACGCAGTATTTT,CASSQKAVSTDTQYF,-,15,TRBV14,TRBJ2-3,-
TGTGCCAGTAGTATTGGGGGGACAGCCTACGAGCAGTACTTC,CASSIGGTAYEQYF,-,14,TRBV19,TRBJ2-7,-
TGTGCCAGCAGCCCCGGGACAGGGGAGTCCTACGAGCAGTACTTC,CASSPGTGESYEQYF,-,15,TRBV7-7,TRBJ2-7,TRBD1
TGTGCCAGCAGCTCGCAGGGGTTCTATGGCTACACCTTC,CASSSQGFYGYTF,-,13,TRBV5-6,TRBJ1-2,-
TGTGCCAGCAGCTTGGTCCGACAGGGGAGGGGAGCTTTCTTT,CASSLVRQGRGAFF,-,14,TRBV7-9,TRBJ1-1,TRBD1
TGTGCCAGCGCCGGACTAGCGGGGGGGTCTCAAGGGTACGAGCAGTACTTC,CASAGLAGGSQGYEQYF,-,17,TRBV7-2,TRBJ2-7,TRBD2
TGTGCCAGCTCACCACCCTACGGGGGGGAGACCCAGTACTTC,CASSPPYGGETQYF,-,14,TRBV18,TRBJ2-5,TRBD2
TGTGCCAGCAGCCAGGGGCAGGATACCTACAATGAGCAGTTCTTC,CASSQGQDTYNEQFF,-,15,TRBV4-2,TRBJ2-1,-